This T cell receptor (beta chain) was sequenced during a study of cytomegalovirus exposure and HLA in healthy donors. General study results and limits: Reports state that TCR beta sequences accurately predicted most subjects' HLA-A and HLA-B alleles.

The CDR3 is 16 residues long. The ends were cut back, 4 bases at V and 2 bases at J, with 18 bases in the middle. Germline loops: CDR1 LGHNA, CDR2 YNFKEQ. This clone was counted only a few times. Its target is not known. The PCR ran on 60 Vbeta and 13 Jbeta primers. Some clones are missing from TCRdb's copy, which holds only in-frame ones; the method was immunoSEQ multiplex PCR. Of just over 200,000 clones in the sample, roughly 80% are singletons; the top ten hold less than 3%. The V call is TRBV4-2, the J call TRBJ2-7; D may be TRBD2 (6 bases). The sequenced sample consisted of PBMCs. The clonotype originates from a woman in her 40s in good health and CMV-seronegative. The CDR3 DNA sequence: TGTGCCAGCAGCCGTAGCTTGGGGGGATCACCCTACGAGCAGTACTTC. Translating gives CASSRSLGGSPYEQYF.